This TCR beta chain appears in the sequencing data of a study of cytomegalovirus exposure and HLA in healthy donors. Study-wide results and caveats: In a later analysis, donors in an Asian-associated ancestry cluster reportedly had fewer N-insertions in productive TCRs than the cohort mean. Sequencing depth roughly uniform across donors was assumed in presence/absence analyses.

Note on this clone: Its antigen is currently unknown.

60 Vbeta and 13 Jbeta primers were used in PCR. The assay was immunoSEQ multiplex PCR, and TCRdb's table has in-frame clones only and misses some. The table has 100,000 or so clones, approximately 84% seen once. Germline lookup yields CDR1 MNHNS and CDR2 SASEGT. V was pared by 6 bases and J by 3 bases, with 3 bases of the junction left unmatched. The CDR3 spans 13 residues. The sequence was obtained from a male donor in good health and CMV-seronegative. Material for sequencing was PBMCs. This sequence joins TRBV6-1 and TRBJ1-2, with 8 nucleotides matching TRBD1. The CDR3 protein is CASRKQGDYGYTF. CDR3 nucleotides: TGTGCCAGCAGAAAACAGGGGGACTATGGCTACACCTTC.